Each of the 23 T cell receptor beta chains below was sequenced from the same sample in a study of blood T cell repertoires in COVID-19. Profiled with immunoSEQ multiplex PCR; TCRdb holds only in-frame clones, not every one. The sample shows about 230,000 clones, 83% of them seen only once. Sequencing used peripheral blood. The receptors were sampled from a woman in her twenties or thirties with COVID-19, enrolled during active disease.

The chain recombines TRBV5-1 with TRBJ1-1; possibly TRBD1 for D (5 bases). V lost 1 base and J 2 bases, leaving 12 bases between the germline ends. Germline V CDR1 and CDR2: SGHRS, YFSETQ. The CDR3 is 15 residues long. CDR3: CASSLTAGQNTEAFF. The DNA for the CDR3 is TGCGCCAGCAGCTTGACTGCGGGGCAAAACACTGAAGCTTTCTTT.

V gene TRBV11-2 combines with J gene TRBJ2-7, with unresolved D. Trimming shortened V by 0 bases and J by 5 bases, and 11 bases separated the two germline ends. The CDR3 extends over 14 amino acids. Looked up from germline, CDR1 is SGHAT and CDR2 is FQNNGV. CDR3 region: CASSLDQAPDEQYF. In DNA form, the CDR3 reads TGTGCCAGCAGCTTAGATCAAGCCCCCGACGAGCAGTACTTC.

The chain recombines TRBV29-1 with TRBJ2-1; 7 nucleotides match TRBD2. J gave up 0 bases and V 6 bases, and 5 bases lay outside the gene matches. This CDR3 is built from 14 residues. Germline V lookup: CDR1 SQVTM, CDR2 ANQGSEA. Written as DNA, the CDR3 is TGCAGCGTAGGTGGGAGGGCCTCCTACAATGAGCAGTTCTTC. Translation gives CSVGGRASYNEQFF.

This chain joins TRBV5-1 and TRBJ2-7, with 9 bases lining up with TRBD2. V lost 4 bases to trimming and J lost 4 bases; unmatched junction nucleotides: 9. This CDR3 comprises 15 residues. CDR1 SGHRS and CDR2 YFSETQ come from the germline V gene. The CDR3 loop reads CASSPEGAGGYEQYF. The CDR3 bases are TGCGCCAGCAGCCCCGAAGGTGCGGGAGGGTACGAGCAGTACTTC.

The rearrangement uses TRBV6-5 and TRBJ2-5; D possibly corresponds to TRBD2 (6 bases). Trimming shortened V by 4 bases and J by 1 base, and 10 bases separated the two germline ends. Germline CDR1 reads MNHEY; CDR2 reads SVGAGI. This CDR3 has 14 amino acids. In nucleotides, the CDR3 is TGTGCCAGCAGTTCCCCGGGAGTCCAAGAGACCCAGTACTTC. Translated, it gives CASSSPGVQETQYF.

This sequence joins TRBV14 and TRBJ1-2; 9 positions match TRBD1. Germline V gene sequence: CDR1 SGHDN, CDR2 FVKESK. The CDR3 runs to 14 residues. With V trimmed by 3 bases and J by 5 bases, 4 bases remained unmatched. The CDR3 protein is CASSHPDRGYGYTF. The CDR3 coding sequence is TGTGCCAGCAGCCACCCCGACAGGGGGTATGGCTACACCTTC.

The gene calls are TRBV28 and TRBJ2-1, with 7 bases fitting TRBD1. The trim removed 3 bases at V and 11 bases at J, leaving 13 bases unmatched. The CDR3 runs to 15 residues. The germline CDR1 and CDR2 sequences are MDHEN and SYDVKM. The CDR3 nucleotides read TGTGCCAGCAGTTTTAACCTAGACAGGGACCTTAAGCAGTTCTTC. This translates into CASSFNLDRDLKQFF.

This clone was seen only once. The CDR3 nucleotides are TGTGCCAGCAGCCCAGGACTAGCGGGAGGCCCTCCCTACGAGCAGTACTTC. It yields the protein CASSPGLAGGPPYEQYF. The rearrangement uses TRBV9 and TRBJ2-7, with TRBD2 matching 14 bases. In germline, CDR1 is SGDLS, CDR2 YYNGEE. Losses at the gene ends were 4 bases for V and 2 bases for J; bases not matched to a gene: 8. The CDR3 is 17 residues long.

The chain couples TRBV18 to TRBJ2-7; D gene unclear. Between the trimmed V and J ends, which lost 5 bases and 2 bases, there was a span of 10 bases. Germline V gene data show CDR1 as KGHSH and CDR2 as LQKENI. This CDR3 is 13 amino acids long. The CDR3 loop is CASSFGRAYEQYF. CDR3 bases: TGTGCCAGCTCATTCGGCCGGGCCTACGAGCAGTACTTC.

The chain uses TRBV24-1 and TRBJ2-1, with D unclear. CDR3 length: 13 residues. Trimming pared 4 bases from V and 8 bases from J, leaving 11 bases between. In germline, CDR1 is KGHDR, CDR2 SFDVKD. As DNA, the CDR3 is TGTGCCACCAGTGACCCGGAGCAAGATGAGCAGTTCTTC. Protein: CATSDPEQDEQFF.

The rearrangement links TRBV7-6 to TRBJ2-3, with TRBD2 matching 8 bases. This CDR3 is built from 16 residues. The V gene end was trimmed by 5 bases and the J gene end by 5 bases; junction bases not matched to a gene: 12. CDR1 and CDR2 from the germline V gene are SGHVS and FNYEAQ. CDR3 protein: CASSLRRGGREDTQYF. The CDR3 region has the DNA TGTGCCAGCAGCCTTCGACGGGGGGGAAGGGAAGATACGCAGTATTTT.

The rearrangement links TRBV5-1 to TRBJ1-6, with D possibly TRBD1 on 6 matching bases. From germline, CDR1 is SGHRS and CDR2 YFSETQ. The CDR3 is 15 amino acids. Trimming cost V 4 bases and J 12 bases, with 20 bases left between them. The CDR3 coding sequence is TGCGCCAGCAGCCCCTCAGGGGCTAATGGCCGACCCCTCCACTTT. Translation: CASSPSGANGRPLHF.

CDR3 in amino acids: CAWSVGGSAYEQYF. The CDR3 nucleotides are TGTGCCTGGAGTGTAGGCGGAAGTGCCTACGAGCAGTACTTC. The J gene is TRBJ2-7, the V gene TRBV30; D remains ambiguous. Germline CDR1 GTSNPN, CDR2 SVGIG (reference sequence). Trimming removed 0 bases from V and 2 bases from J, with 11 bases in between. The CDR3 runs 14 residues. The full variable domain, completed using reference TRBV30 and TRBJ2-7, is SQTIHQWPATLVQPVGSPLSLECTVEGTSNPNLYWYRQAAGRGLQLLFYSVGIGQISSEVPQNLSASRPQDRQFILSSKKLLLSDSGFYLCAWSVGGSAYEQYFGPGTRLTVT.

This CDR3 reads CASSREGPEAFF. The CDR3 DNA reads TGTGCCAGCAGCCGGGAGGGACCTGAAGCTTTCTTT. The chain recombines TRBV7-9 with TRBJ1-1, with a tentative D call TRBD1 (5 bases). Germline V CDR1 and CDR2: SEHNR, FQNEAQ (reference sequence). Trimming took 5 bases from V and 6 from J, leaving 10 bases between them. This CDR3 is 12 amino acids long.

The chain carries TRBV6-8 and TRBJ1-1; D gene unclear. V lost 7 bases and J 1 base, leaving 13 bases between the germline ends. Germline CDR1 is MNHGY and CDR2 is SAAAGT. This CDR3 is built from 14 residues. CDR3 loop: CASTADKPNTEAFF. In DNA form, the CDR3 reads TGTGCCAGCACCGCTGACAAACCGAACACTGAAGCTTTCTTT.

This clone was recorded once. Written as DNA, the CDR3 is TGTGCCAGCAGCCCGAACGTTCGTGCGGGAGTTCACACCGGGGAGCTGTTTTTT. It is translated as CASSPNVRAGVHTGELFF. The chain recombines TRBV7-3 with TRBJ2-2, with 7 positions matching TRBD2. CDR3 length: 18 residues. Germline V CDR1 and CDR2: SGHTA, FQGTGA. V trimming: 5 bases; J trimming: 3 bases; junction bases outside the gene matches: 15. Supplemented by reference TRBV7-3 and TRBJ2-2, the full variable domain reads GAGVSQTPSNKVTEKGKYVELRCDPISGHTALYWYRQSLGQGPEFLIYFQGTGAADDSGLPNDRFFAVRPEGSVSTLKIQRTERGDSAVYLCASSPNVRAGVHTGELFFGEGSRLTVL.

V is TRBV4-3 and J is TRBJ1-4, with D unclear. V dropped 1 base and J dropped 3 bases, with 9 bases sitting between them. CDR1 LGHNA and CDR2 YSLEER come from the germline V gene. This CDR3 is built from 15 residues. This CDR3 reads CASSQGGPANEKLFF. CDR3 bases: TGCGCCAGCAGCCAAGGCGGGCCGGCTAATGAAAAACTGTTTTTT.

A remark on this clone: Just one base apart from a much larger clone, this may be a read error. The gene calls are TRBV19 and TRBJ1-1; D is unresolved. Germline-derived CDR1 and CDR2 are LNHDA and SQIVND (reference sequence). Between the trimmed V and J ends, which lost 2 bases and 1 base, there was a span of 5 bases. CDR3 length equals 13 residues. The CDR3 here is CASSISKNTEAFF. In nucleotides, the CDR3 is TGTGCCAGTAGTATATCCAAGAACACTGAAGCTTTCTTT.

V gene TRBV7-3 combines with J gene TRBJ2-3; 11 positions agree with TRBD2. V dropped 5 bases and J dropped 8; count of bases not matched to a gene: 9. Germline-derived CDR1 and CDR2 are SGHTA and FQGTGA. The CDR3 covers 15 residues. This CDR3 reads CASSLRGTSGTTQYF. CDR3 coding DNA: TGTGCCAGCAGCCTTAGAGGGACTAGCGGTACTACGCAGTATTTT.

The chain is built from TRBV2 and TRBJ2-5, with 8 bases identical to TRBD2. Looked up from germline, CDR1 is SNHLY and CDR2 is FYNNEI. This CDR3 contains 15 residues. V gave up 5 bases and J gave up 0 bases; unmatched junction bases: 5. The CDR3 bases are TGTGCCAGCAGTTTAGCGGGGACCTACCAAGAGACCCAGTACTTC. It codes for CASSLAGTYQETQYF.

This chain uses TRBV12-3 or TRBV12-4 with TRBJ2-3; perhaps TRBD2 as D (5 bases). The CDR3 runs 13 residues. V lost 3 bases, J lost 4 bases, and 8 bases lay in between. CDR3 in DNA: TGTGCCAGCAGTTTGGCTAGCCCAGATACGCAGTATTTT. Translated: CASSLASPDTQYF.

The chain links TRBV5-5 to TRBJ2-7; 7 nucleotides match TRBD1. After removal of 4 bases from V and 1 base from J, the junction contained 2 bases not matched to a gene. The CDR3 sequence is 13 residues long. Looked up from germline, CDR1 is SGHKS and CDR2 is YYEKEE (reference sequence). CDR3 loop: CASSPTGSYEQYF. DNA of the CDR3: TGTGCCAGCAGCCCGACAGGGTCCTACGAGCAGTACTTC.

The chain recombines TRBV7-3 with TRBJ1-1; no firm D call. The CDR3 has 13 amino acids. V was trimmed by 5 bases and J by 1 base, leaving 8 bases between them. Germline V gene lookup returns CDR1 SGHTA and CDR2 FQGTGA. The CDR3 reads CASSRLRNTEAFF. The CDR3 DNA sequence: TGTGCCAGCAGCCGCCTTAGGAACACTGAAGCTTTCTTT.